Following are 26 T cell receptor beta chains from one sample sequenced in a study of T cell responses to AZD1222 COVID-19 vaccine. Data came from immunoSEQ multiplex PCR; TCRdb stores just in-frame clones and leaves some out. The sample holds about 100,000 clones, 75% to 95% seen once. The material was peripheral blood, obtained on day 0 of AZD1222 vaccination. These receptor sequences come from an adult in good health.

The V and J genes are TRBV5-6 and TRBJ2-7; TRBD1 aligns across 7 bases. V gave up 2 bases and J gave up 3 bases; unmatched junction bases: 2. The germline V gene has CDR1 SGHDT and CDR2 YYEEEE. The CDR3 sequence is 13 residues long. The DNA for the CDR3 is TGTGCCAGCAGCTTCACAGGGGTCTACGAGCAGTACTTC. Its protein is CASSFTGVYEQYF.

The J gene is TRBJ2-1, the V gene TRBV11-3, with TRBD2 as a possible D gene (6 bases). Germline CDR1 and CDR2: SGHNT and YENEEA. V lost 1 base, J lost 8 bases, and 21 bases lay in between. The CDR3 loop spans 17 amino acids. CDR3 loop: CASSLGPRGPIMDEQFF. DNA for the CDR3: TGTGCCAGCAGCTTAGGTCCGCGGGGACCCATAATGGATGAGCAGTTCTTC.

This rearrangement joins TRBV7-3 to TRBJ1-1; TRBD1 matches at 8 bases. The CDR3 is 13 amino acids. Germline V gives CDR1 SGHTA, CDR2 FQGTGA. The junction had 0 bases not matched to a gene; V was cut back by 2 bases and J by 4 bases. This CDR3 is CASSLQGATEAFF. The DNA of the CDR3 is TGTGCCAGCAGCTTACAGGGGGCCACTGAAGCTTTCTTT.

This clone was seen once. The rearrangement links TRBV5-5 to TRBJ1-1; D gene uncertain. This CDR3 has 14 amino acids. Germline V gives CDR1 SGHKS, CDR2 YYEKEE (reference sequence). Trimming left V 2 bases short and J 4 bases short, with 12 bases between. The CDR3, as DNA: TGTGCCAGCAGCTTAGCAGAGACCAGCACTGAAGCTTTCTTT. Translated: CASSLAETSTEAFF.

The chain employs TRBV19 and TRBJ1-1, with D tentatively TRBD1 (5 bases). In germline, CDR1 is LNHDA, CDR2 SQIVND (reference sequence). The length of the CDR3 is 13 residues. Trimming removed 3 bases from V and 8 bases from J, with 13 bases in between. In DNA, the CDR3 is TGTGCCAGTAGTATTCAAGGGAGGGGAGAAGCTTTCTTT. Protein: CASSIQGRGEAFF.

This chain connects TRBV5-1 to TRBJ2-3; D might be TRBD1 or TRBD2, each matching 5 bases. Germline lookup yields CDR1 SGHRS and CDR2 YFSETQ. V was shortened by 4 bases and J by 5 bases, with 17 bases between the two germline ends. The length of the CDR3 is 15 residues. CDR3 region: CASSPTSGPGDTQYF. CDR3 in DNA: TGCGCCAGCAGCCCTACCTCGGGGCCGGGAGATACGCAGTATTTT.

This clone was picked up one time. The rearrangement uses TRBV11-2 and TRBJ1-1; D is undetermined. CDR3 length equals 13 residues. CDR1 SGHAT and CDR2 FQNNGV come from the germline V gene. Deletions cut 1 base from V and 8 bases from J, with 11 bases between. The chain's CDR3 is CASSLGQAFEAFF. CDR3 coding DNA: TGTGCCAGCAGCTTAGGGCAGGCCTTCGAAGCTTTCTTT.

J is TRBJ1-2 and V is TRBV25-1, with D possibly being TRBD1 (6 bases). In germline, CDR1 is MGHDK, CDR2 SYGVNS. V was trimmed by 7 bases and J by 14 bases, leaving 17 bases between them. The length of the CDR3 is 11 residues. CDR3 protein: CASKGEGAVTF. In DNA, the CDR3 is TGTGCCAGCAAGGGGGAGGGCGCCGTTACCTTC.

The chain joins TRBV19 to TRBJ1-4, with no clear D. The CDR3 has 10 residues. Trimming took 7 bases from V and 15 from J, leaving 12 bases between them. Germline CDR1 LNHDA, CDR2 SQIVND (reference sequence). The CDR3 reads CASTFLPVFF. The CDR3 DNA follows: TGTGCCAGTACGTTTCTGCCAGTGTTTTTT.

The chain has TRBV4-1 and TRBJ1-5; possible D gene TRBD1, 5 bases. The CDR3 covers 15 residues. With 1 base removed from V and 7 bases from J, the gap between germline ends came to 14 bases. Germline CDR1 MGHRA, CDR2 YSYEKL. Here the CDR3 reads CASSQVSVGDQPQHF. CDR3 bases: TGCGCCAGCAGCCAAGTTTCTGTGGGGGACCAGCCCCAGCATTTT.

The chain uses TRBV7-9 and TRBJ1-1; no firm D call. The germline V gene has CDR1 SEHNR and CDR2 FQNEAQ (reference sequence). V was clipped by 4 bases and J by 7 bases, with 19 bases between them. The CDR3 spans 15 residues. This chain's CDR3 is CASSSLQTFGLEAFF. In nucleotides, the CDR3 is TGTGCCAGCAGCTCATTACAAACCTTCGGTCTTGAAGCTTTCTTT.

This clone was observed a handful of times. The chain uses TRBV27 and TRBJ2-1, with 9 bases that match TRBD2. The CDR3 contains 15 residues. Germline assignment: CDR1 MNHEY and CDR2 SMNVEV (reference sequence). J was trimmed by 5 bases and V by 4 bases; bases with no gene match: 6. CDR3 sequence: CASSSGAGGNNEQFF. The CDR3 region has the DNA TGTGCCAGCAGTTCAGGAGCGGGGGGTAACAATGAGCAGTTCTTC.

This sequence joins TRBV7-9 and TRBJ1-1; unclear D gene. Germline values: CDR1 SEHNR, CDR2 FQNEAQ (reference sequence). V shed 3 bases and J shed 7 bases, with 9 bases lying between them. The CDR3 totals 12 residues. Written as DNA, the CDR3 is TGTGCCAGCAGCTTCGGGGTAGGTGAAGCTTTCTTT. It specifies CASSFGVGEAFF. The variable domain in full, completed from reference TRBV7-9 and TRBJ1-1, reads DTGVSQNPRHKITKRGQNVTFRCDPISEHNRLYWYRQTLGQGPEFLTYFQNEAQLEKSRLLSDRFSAERPKGSFSTLEIQRTEQGDSAMYLCASSFGVGEAFFGQGTRLTVV.

Only a few counts were recorded for this clone. The gene calls are TRBV7-2 and TRBJ2-1, with 8 bases matching TRBD2. This CDR3 contains 15 residues. Looked up from germline, CDR1 is SGHTA and CDR2 is FQGNSA. Unmatched junction bases numbered 7, after V lost 5 bases and J lost 4 bases. The CDR3 sequence: CASSPQSGGYNEQFF. The DNA for the CDR3 is TGTGCCAGCAGCCCTCAGTCGGGGGGGTACAATGAGCAGTTCTTC.

In its sample, this clone is medium-sized. The chain has TRBV7-9 and TRBJ1-2; no clear D. The V gene's germline CDR1 is SEHNR and CDR2 FQNEAQ (reference sequence). The germline V and J ends were trimmed by 5 bases and 4 bases, with 17 bases remaining between them. The CDR3 sequence is 15 residues long. CDR3 DNA sequence: TGTGCCAGCAGCCACGACAAGGGCCGGGTCTATGGCTACACCTTC. This codes for CASSHDKGRVYGYTF.

In this sample, this clone turned up once. The gene calls are TRBV9 and TRBJ1-3; D ambiguous. Trimming left V 0 bases short and J 2 bases short, with 9 bases between. Germline V CDR1 and CDR2: SGDLS, YYNGEE. This CDR3 has 15 amino acids. The CDR3 reads CASSVAANTGNTIYF. Here the CDR3 DNA reads TGTGCCAGCAGCGTAGCGGCGAACACTGGAAACACCATATATTTT.

V gene TRBV12-3 or TRBV12-4 combines with J gene TRBJ2-5; D remains unclear. V was pared by 8 bases and J by 5 bases, with 9 bases between. This CDR3 comprises 11 residues. The CDR3 here is CASLALETQYF. As DNA, the CDR3 is TGTGCCAGCCTCGCGTTGGAGACCCAGTACTTC.

The J gene is TRBJ2-5, the V gene TRBV5-5, with D possibly being TRBD1 (6 bases). CDR3 length equals 14 residues. V was clipped by 4 bases and J by 2 bases, with 12 bases between them. The germline V gene encodes CDR1 SGHKS and CDR2 YYEKEE (reference sequence). This CDR3 is CASSPLGQQETQYF. The CDR3 nucleotides read TGTGCCAGCAGCCCCCTCGGACAGCAAGAGACCCAGTACTTC.

This chain uses TRBV30 with TRBJ1-1; possibly TRBD1 for D (5 bases). The CDR3 has 15 residues. Germline assignment: CDR1 GTSNPN and CDR2 SVGIG (reference sequence). The ends were cut back, 1 base at V and 0 bases at J, with 12 bases in the middle. The CDR3 spells CAWSARGPLNTEAFF. CDR3 nucleotides: TGTGCCTGGAGTGCCCGGGGACCCTTGAACACTGAAGCTTTCTTT.

V usage is TRBV5-1 and J usage is TRBJ1-6, with D tentatively TRBD1 (5 bases). The CDR3 covers 16 residues. Germline-derived CDR1 and CDR2 are SGHRS and YFSETQ. V was shortened by 4 bases and J by 4 bases, with 15 bases between the two germline ends. The CDR3 region is CASSRTGFRYNSPLHF. The CDR3 bases are TGCGCCAGCAGCCGTACAGGTTTTAGGTATAATTCACCCCTCCACTTT.

This chain connects TRBV7-2 to TRBJ2-1, with 7 bases identical to TRBD2. The CDR3 is 14 residues long. The V gene end was trimmed by 4 bases and the J gene end by 8 bases; junction bases not matched to a gene: 8. Germline V gene sequence: CDR1 SGHTA, CDR2 FQGNSA. Written as DNA, the CDR3 is TGTGCCAGCAGCTCGGGACTAATTGGGGATGAGCAGTTCTTC. It codes for CASSSGLIGDEQFF.

V gene TRBV2 combines with J gene TRBJ2-1; D is perhaps TRBD2 (5 bases). CDR1 is SNHLY and CDR2 is FYNNEI in the germline V gene. The CDR3 covers 14 residues. V lost 3 bases to trimming and J lost 9 bases, with 15 bases between them. Written as DNA, the CDR3 is TGTGCCAGCAGTGATAATCTGGGGAGAGGTGAGCAGTTCTTC. Translating gives CASSDNLGRGEQFF.

This chain connects TRBV7-9 to TRBJ1-1, with D perhaps TRBD1 (5 bases). From germline, CDR1 is SEHNR and CDR2 FQNEAQ (reference sequence). The length of the CDR3 is 15 residues. The V and J ends lost 4 bases and 3 bases respectively, with 15 bases between them. CDR3: CASSSRTGEDTEAFF. The CDR3 nucleotides are TGTGCCAGCAGCTCGCGGACGGGGGAGGACACTGAAGCTTTCTTT.

The J gene is TRBJ1-1, the V gene TRBV5-4; D is unresolved. The CDR3 has 15 amino acids. The germline gives CDR1 SGHNT, CDR2 YYREEE (reference sequence). Trimming shortened V by 0 bases and J by 7 bases, and 16 bases separated the two germline ends. The CDR3 reads CASSLDGLPGSEAFF. The DNA of the CDR3 is TGTGCCAGCAGCTTGGATGGTCTGCCGGGGAGTGAAGCTTTCTTT.

The rearrangement links TRBV3-1 (or the pseudogene TRBV3-2) to TRBJ1-5; D is perhaps TRBD1 (6 bases). Germline V CDR1 and CDR2: LGHDT, YNNKEL (reference sequence). The CDR3 covers 17 residues. V was cut by 1 base and J by 8 bases, with 21 bases left in between. The DNA for the CDR3 is TGTGCCAGCAGCCAAGGGGGGGCAGGCCGCCTAAAGGAGCCCCAGCATTTT. Translating it yields CASSQGGAGRLKEPQHF.

The chain combines TRBV9 with TRBJ1-6, with D perhaps matching TRBD1 (5 bases). Per germline, CDR1 SGDLS and CDR2 YYNGEE. Trimming stripped 0 bases from V and 9 bases from J, with 7 bases between. This CDR3 spans 13 amino acids. The CDR3 here is CASSVDGGSPLHF. The CDR3 coding sequence is TGTGCCAGCAGCGTAGATGGGGGTTCACCCCTCCACTTT.